This T cell receptor (beta chain) was sequenced for a study of identical twins. Study results and caveats: Without tracking the same donors, conclusions rested on cross-sectional statistical analysis. Within cord blood, abundant beta clonotypes carried fewer insertions, but memory repertoires showed no such trend.

The sample holds a few counts of this clonotype. Its cognate antigen is unknown. Every one of the donors was a healthy Caucasian. V lost 7 bases to trimming and J lost 8 bases, with 8 bases between them. Germline loops: CDR1 KGHDR, CDR2 SFDVKD. The CDR3 covers 11 residues. A universal primer site was created by template switching, with the cDNA bearing unique molecular identifiers. Each CDR3 protein gets one entry after TCRdb re-called the 5' RACE reads with MiXCR. The sample has a few hundred thousand distinct CDR3 sequences, over 9.5% seen once. These data also featured in a second study, about yellow fever vaccine responses in identical twins.

Sequenced material: memory (CD45RO+) T cells sorted from blood. V gene TRBV24-1 combines with J gene TRBJ2-1, with a tentative D call TRBD2 (6 bases). The TCR originated in a woman between 18 and 30 years old in good health. The CDR3 loop reads CATSRLDEQFF. CDR3 bases: TGTGCCACCAGCAGACTAGATGAGCAGTTCTTC.